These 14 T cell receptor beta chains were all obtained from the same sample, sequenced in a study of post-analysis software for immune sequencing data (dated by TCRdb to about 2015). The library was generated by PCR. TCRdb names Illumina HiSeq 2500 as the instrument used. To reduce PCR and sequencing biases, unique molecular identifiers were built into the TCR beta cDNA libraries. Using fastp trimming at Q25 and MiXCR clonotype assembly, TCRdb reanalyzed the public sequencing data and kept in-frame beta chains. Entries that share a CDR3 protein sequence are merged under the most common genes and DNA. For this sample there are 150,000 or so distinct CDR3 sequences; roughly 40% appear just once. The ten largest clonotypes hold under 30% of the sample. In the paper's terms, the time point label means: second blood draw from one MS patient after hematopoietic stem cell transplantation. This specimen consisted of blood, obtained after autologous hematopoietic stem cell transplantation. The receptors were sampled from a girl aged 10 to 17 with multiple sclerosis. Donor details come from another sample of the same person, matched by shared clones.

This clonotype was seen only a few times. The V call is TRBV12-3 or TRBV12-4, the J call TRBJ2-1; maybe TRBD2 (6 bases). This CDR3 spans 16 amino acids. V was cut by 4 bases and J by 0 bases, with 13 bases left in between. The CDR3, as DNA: TGTGCCAGCAGTTATAGCGGCAGGAGCTCCTACAATGAGCAGTTCTTC. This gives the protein CASSYSGRSSYNEQFF.

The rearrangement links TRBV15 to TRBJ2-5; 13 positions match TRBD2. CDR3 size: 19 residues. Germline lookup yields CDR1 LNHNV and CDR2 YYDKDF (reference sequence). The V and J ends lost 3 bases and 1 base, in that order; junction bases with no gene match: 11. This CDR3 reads CATSSTFPGLAGLQETQYF. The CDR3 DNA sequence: TGTGCCACCAGCAGCACATTTCCGGGACTAGCGGGGCTCCAAGAGACCCAGTACTTC.

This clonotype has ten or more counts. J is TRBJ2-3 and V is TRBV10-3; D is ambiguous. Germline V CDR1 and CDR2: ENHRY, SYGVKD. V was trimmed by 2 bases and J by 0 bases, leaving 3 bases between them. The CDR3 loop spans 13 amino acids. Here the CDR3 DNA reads TGTGCCATCAGTGAGAAGAGCACAGATACGCAGTATTTT. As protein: CAISEKSTDTQYF.

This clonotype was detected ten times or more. As DNA, the CDR3 is TGTGCCACCACCAAGACAGGGGCGGGCAATTCACCCCTCCACTTT. Translation gives CATTKTGAGNSPLHF. The J gene is TRBJ1-6, the V gene TRBV15; 8 nucleotides align to TRBD1. Germline CDR1 reads LNHNV; CDR2 reads YYDKDF (reference sequence). The CDR3 is made up of 15 amino acids. Trimming at V came to 7 bases and at J to 7 bases, leaving 9 bases not matched to a gene.

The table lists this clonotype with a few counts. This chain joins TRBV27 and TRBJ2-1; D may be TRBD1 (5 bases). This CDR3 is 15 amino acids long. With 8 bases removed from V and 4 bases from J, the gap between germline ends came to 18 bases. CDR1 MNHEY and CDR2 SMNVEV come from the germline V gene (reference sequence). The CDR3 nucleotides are TGTGCCAGCGGCCTATACTCGCAGGGATACAATGAGCAGTTCTTC. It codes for CASGLYSQGYNEQFF.

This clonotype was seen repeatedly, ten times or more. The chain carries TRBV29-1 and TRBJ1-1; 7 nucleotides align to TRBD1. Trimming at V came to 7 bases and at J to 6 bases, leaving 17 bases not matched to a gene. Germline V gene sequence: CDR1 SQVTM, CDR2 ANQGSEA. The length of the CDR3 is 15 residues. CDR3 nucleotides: TGCAGCGGGAGGGGACAGCCCCTATCCCCCTCTGAAGCTTTCTTT. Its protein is CSGRGQPLSPSEAFF.

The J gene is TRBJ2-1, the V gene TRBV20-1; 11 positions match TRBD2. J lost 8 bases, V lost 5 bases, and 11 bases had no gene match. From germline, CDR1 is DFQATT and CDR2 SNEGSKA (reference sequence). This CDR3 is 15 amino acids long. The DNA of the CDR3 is TGCAGTGCTCCTGCGACTAGCGGGAAGTTCGATGAGCAGTTCTTC. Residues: CSAPATSGKFDEQFF.

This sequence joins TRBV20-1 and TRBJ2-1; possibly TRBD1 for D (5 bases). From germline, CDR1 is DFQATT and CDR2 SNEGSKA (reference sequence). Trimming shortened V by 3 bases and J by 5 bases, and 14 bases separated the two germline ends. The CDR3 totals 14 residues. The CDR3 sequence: CSARDTPNDNEQFF. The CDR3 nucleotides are TGCAGTGCTAGGGACACTCCGAATGACAATGAGCAGTTCTTC.

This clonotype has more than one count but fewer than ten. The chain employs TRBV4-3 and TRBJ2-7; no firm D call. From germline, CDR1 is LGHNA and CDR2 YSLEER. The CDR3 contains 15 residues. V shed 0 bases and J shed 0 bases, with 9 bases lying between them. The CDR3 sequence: CASSQEDASSYEQYF. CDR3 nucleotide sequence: TGCGCCAGCAGCCAAGAGGACGCCAGCTCCTACGAGCAGTACTTC.

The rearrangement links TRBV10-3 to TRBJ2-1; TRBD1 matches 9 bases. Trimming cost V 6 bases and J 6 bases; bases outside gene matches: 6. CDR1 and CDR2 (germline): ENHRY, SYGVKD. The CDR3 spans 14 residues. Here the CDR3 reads CAISLTGGGNEQFF. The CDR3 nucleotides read TGTGCCATCAGCTTGACAGGGGGAGGCAATGAGCAGTTCTTC.

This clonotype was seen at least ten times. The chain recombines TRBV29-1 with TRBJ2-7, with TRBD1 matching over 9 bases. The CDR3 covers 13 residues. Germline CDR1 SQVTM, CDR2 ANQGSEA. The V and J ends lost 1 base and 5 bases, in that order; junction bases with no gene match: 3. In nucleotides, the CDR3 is TGCAGCGTTGAAGGGACAGGGGCTAACGAGCAGTACTTC. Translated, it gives CSVEGTGANEQYF.

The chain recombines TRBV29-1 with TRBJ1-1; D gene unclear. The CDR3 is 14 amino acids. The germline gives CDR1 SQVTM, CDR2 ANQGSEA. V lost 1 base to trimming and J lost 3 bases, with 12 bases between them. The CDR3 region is CSVEGPPRHTEAFF. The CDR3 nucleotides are TGCAGCGTTGAAGGTCCCCCTCGGCACACTGAAGCTTTCTTT.

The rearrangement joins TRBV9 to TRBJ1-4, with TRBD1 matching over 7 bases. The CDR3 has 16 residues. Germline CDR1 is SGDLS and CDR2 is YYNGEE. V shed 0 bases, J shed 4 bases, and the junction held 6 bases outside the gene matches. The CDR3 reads CASSVVAGQYNEKLFF. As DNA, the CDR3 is TGTGCCAGCAGCGTAGTGGCGGGACAGTATAATGAAAAACTGTTTTTT.

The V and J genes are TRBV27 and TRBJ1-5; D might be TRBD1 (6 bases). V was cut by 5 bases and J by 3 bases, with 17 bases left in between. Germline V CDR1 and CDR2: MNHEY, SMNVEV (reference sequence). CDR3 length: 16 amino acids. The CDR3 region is CASSQTGTPNNQPQHF. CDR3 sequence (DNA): TGTGCCAGCAGTCAAACCGGGACACCAAACAATCAGCCCCAGCATTTT.